The T cell receptor (beta chain) under discussion was sequenced for a study of T cell repertoires in cytomegalovirus infection. The overall study: Use of recently identified HLA-C-restricted and well-studied HLA-B-restricted CMV epitopes was part of the study. In public TCR beta signatures, there were indications of both CMV infection and matching HLA type. Study-level results: HLA-C-restricted CMV clonotypes gave the most frequent clonotype in two of eight donors. CMV carriers having the relevant HLA were flagged by cumulative public TCR beta family frequency.

Germline CDR1 and CDR2: MDHEN and SYDVKM. The CDR3 totals 15 residues. V dropped 0 bases and J dropped 0 bases, with 6 bases sitting between them. Note on this clonotype: Its target is unknown.

TCRdb re-derived calls from the reads in MiXCR, one entry per CDR3 protein. Among around 770,000 distinct CDR3 sequences listed, just under 30% were seen once. The chain uses TRBV28 and TRBJ2-4; D not resolved. The origin of this receptor is a human donor in good health (CMV status not recorded). Some clones in this sample may be carry-over from other donors' samples. The input for sequencing was cultured CD8+ T cells from PBMCs, taken from culture after CMV antigen stimulation. The CDR3 coding sequence is TGTGCCAGCAGTTTATGGGCGGTAGCCAAAAACATTCAGTACTTC. Its protein is CASSLWAVAKNIQYF.